The text below deals with one T cell receptor (beta chain). The length of the CDR3 is 16 residues. The V end lost 3 bases, the J end lost 5 bases, and 18 bases lay between the germline ends. The germline V gene has CDR1 SGHKS and CDR2 YYEKEE (reference sequence). This specimen belongs to a study of blood T cell repertoires in COVID-19. In the study overall: Whether acute or convalescent, the COVID-19 samples came from the United States, Italy and Spain. T cells, B-cell-depleted T cells, or PBMCs provided the cDNA or gDNA that served as material.

The assay was immunoSEQ multiplex PCR, and TCRdb's table has in-frame clones only and misses some. The sample consists of tens of thousands of clones, 80% to 90% of them appearing once. The TCR comes from a woman aged 55-70 years with acute or convalescent COVID-19. The sample comprised peripheral blood. The rearrangement uses TRBV5-5 and TRBJ1-5, with TRBD1 as a possible D gene (5 bases). CDR3 sequence reads: CASSWGSGGNDQPQHF. For the CDR3, the DNA is TGTGCCAGCAGCTGGGGGAGTGGGGGGAACGATCAGCCCCAGCATTTT.